The next 5 T cell receptor beta chains were all read from a single sample in a study of T cell changes during pregnancy in multiple sclerosis. Only in-frame clones appear in the TCRdb table, and some are missing; sequencing was by immunoSEQ multiplex PCR. The table has roughly 40,000 clones, around 90% seen once; the top ten hold around 0.5%. This sample comprised CD4+ T cells from peripheral blood mononuclear cells, obtained in the second trimester of pregnancy. These receptors were obtained from a female donor in good health, enrolled as a control in a pregnancy study.

This clone turned up a few times. This chain connects TRBV5-1 to TRBJ2-1, with 8 bases matching TRBD2. The germline V gene has CDR1 SGHRS and CDR2 YFSETQ. Germline trimming cut 3 bases from V and 0 bases from J; bases unmatched to any gene: 2. This CDR3 is built from 15 residues. CDR3: CASSSLAGSYNEQFF. The CDR3 DNA reads as TGCGCCAGCAGCTCCCTAGCGGGCTCCTACAATGAGCAGTTCTTC.

A single count supports this clone. This rearrangement joins TRBV19 to TRBJ2-1; 7 bases fit TRBD2. CDR3 length: 16 residues. The V and J ends lost 3 bases and 0 bases, in that order; junction bases with no gene match: 5. The V gene's germline CDR1 is LNHDA and CDR2 SQIVND (reference sequence). The CDR3 reads CASSIRAGTSYNEQFF. In DNA form, the CDR3 reads TGTGCCAGTAGTATCAGAGCGGGAACCTCCTACAATGAGCAGTTCTTC.

V gene TRBV7-2 combines with J gene TRBJ1-6, with 8 bases identical to TRBD1. CDR1 and CDR2 from the germline V gene are SGHTA and FQGNSA. The CDR3 sequence is 15 residues long. The J segment lost 5 bases and the V segment lost 5 bases, leaving 5 bases of the junction unmatched. The CDR3 region is CASSPGQGDNSPLHF. DNA of the CDR3: TGTGCCAGCAGCCCTGGACAGGGTGATAATTCACCCCTCCACTTT.

The chain carries TRBV15 and TRBJ1-1, with 7 bases lining up with TRBD1. In germline, CDR1 is LNHNV, CDR2 YYDKDF (reference sequence). The trim removed 0 bases at V and 2 bases at J, leaving 0 bases unmatched. The CDR3 has 14 amino acids. CDR3 protein: CATSREGGNTEAFF. The CDR3 nucleotides read TGTGCCACCAGCAGAGAAGGGGGCAACACTGAAGCTTTCTTT.

This chain connects TRBV15 to TRBJ2-3; TRBD1 is a possible D gene (6 bases). Trimming took off 4 bases at V and 3 bases at J, with 26 bases between the two ends. The CDR3 spans 19 residues. The germline gives CDR1 LNHNV, CDR2 YYDKDF (reference sequence). The CDR3 protein is CATSTLTFLRGTSTDTQYF. CDR3 coding DNA: TGTGCCACCAGCACCTTGACTTTTCTGAGGGGGACGTCGACAGATACGCAGTATTTT.